The 29 T cell receptor beta chains given below trace back to one sample, sequenced in a study of early T cells in non-severe SARS-CoV-2 infection. Each CDR3 protein is one row after TCRdb ran MiXCR on the 5' RACE reads. Found here are 75,000 to 90,000 distinct CDR3 sequences, about 13% of them singletons; the top ten hold 1.1%. The sequenced material came from whole blood. These TCRs come from an adult who was a healthcare worker with PCR-confirmed SARS-CoV-2 infection or an uninfected control (not recorded which).

CDR3 sequence (DNA): TGTGCCAGCAGCTTAGGTCCGGGTAATGAAAAACTGTTTTTT. As protein: CASSLGPGNEKLFF. J is TRBJ1-4 and V is TRBV7-2; D is uncertain. CDR3 length: 14 residues. From germline, CDR1 is SGHTA and CDR2 FQGNSA. The germline V and J ends were trimmed by 1 base and 4 bases, with 7 bases remaining between them.

The genes are TRBV10-3 and TRBJ2-1; 8 positions agree with TRBD2. The V gene end was trimmed by 2 bases and the J gene end by 8 bases; junction bases not matched to a gene: 5. Germline lookup yields CDR1 ENHRY and CDR2 SYGVKD. This CDR3 is built from 14 residues. The CDR3 spells CAISEAGGRDEQFF. CDR3 in DNA: TGTGCCATCAGTGAGGCGGGGGGACGGGATGAGCAGTTCTTC.

Comment on this clonotype: The junction does not match germline at one end; this may be a read error. The chain recombines TRBV6-2 or TRBV6-3 with TRBJ1-1; TRBD1 might be the D (5 bases). The CDR3 contains 13 residues. Per germline, CDR1 MNHEY and CDR2 SVGEGT. Written as DNA, the CDR3 is TGTGCCAGCAGTTACTCGCCCGGGACTGAAGTTTTCTTT. Translated, it gives CASSYSPGTEVFF.

This clonotype was seen repeatedly, ten times or more. The chain joins TRBV28 to TRBJ2-7; 8 bases agree with TRBD1. With 4 bases clipped from V and 5 bases from J, the junction kept 13 bases outside the gene matches. Germline-derived CDR1 and CDR2 are MDHEN and SYDVKM. CDR3 length: 16 residues. The CDR3: CASSSGAAQGANEQYF. The CDR3 nucleotides read TGTGCCAGCAGTTCCGGAGCCGCGCAGGGGGCCAACGAGCAGTACTTC.

This clonotype was detected only a few times. V gene TRBV4-2 combines with J gene TRBJ2-6, with D hard to call. The CDR3 loop spans 17 amino acids. The V gene lost 1 base and the J gene lost 4 bases, with 14 bases spanning the gap. Germline V gives CDR1 LGHNA, CDR2 YNFKEQ. The CDR3 DNA is TGTGCCAGCAGCCAAGCCGATCGGAAAGCCGGGGCCAACGTCCTGACTTTC. This codes for CASSQADRKAGANVLTF.

The chain couples TRBV7-9 to TRBJ1-2, with unresolved D. This CDR3 comprises 12 residues. V was cut by 2 bases and J by 8 bases, with 9 bases left in between. Looked up from germline, CDR1 is SEHNR and CDR2 is FQNEAQ (reference sequence). The CDR3: CASSLKEWGYTF. Here the CDR3 DNA reads TGTGCCAGCAGCTTAAAGGAGTGGGGCTACACCTTC.

The genes are TRBV7-9 and TRBJ1-2; D is perhaps TRBD1 (5 bases). Looked up from germline, CDR1 is SEHNR and CDR2 is FQNEAQ (reference sequence). The V end was cut by 5 bases, the J end by 3 bases, with 19 bases between. The length of the CDR3 is 16 residues. CDR3 amino acids: CASSRGSNLQDYGYTF. Written as DNA, the CDR3 is TGTGCCAGCAGCCGGGGGTCTAACCTTCAGGACTATGGCTACACCTTC. Looking up the rest from reference TRBV7-9 and TRBJ1-2 gives the full variable domain: DTGVSQNPRHKITKRGQNVTFRCDPISEHNRLYWYRQTLGQGPEFLTYFQNEAQLEKSRLLSDRFSAERPKGSFSTLEIQRTEQGDSAMYLCASSRGSNLQDYGYTFGSGTRLTVV.

In its sample, this clonotype was seen a few times. The gene calls are TRBV7-9 and TRBJ2-7; a possible D gene is TRBD1 (6 bases). Deletions cut 4 bases from V and 3 bases from J, with 25 bases between. The CDR3 is made up of 18 amino acids. CDR1 is SEHNR and CDR2 is FQNEAQ in the germline V gene (reference sequence). In DNA, the CDR3 is TGTGCCAGCAGCTCCTCCGGCGCCGGGACATTTATGTACTACGAGCAGTACTTC. Its translation is CASSSSGAGTFMYYEQYF.

J is TRBJ2-3 and V is TRBV29-1, with D unclear. The length of the CDR3 is 13 residues. V lost 1 base, J lost 0 bases, and 5 bases lay in between. Germline CDR1 is SQVTM and CDR2 is ANQGSEA. The CDR3 loop is CSVEVGSTDTQYF. The CDR3 DNA reads as TGCAGCGTTGAAGTCGGCAGCACAGATACGCAGTATTTT.

This clonotype turned up a few times. The rearrangement links TRBV20-1 to TRBJ1-1, with D unresolved. From germline, CDR1 is DFQATT and CDR2 SNEGSKA (reference sequence). V lost 3 bases and J 0 bases, leaving 2 bases between the germline ends. The CDR3 spans 11 residues. The CDR3 loop is CSARVNTEAFF. CDR3 in DNA: TGCAGTGCTAGGGTGAACACTGAAGCTTTCTTT.

This chain connects TRBV7-2 to TRBJ2-1; tentative D call: TRBD2 (5 bases). CDR1 is SGHTA and CDR2 is FQGNSA in the germline V gene. This CDR3 is built from 12 residues. With 5 bases removed from V and 15 bases from J, the gap between germline ends came to 17 bases. CDR3 loop: CASSLDSPTVFF. Here the CDR3 DNA reads TGTGCCAGCAGCCTGGACTCGCCGACCGTGTTCTTC.

This clonotype was counted only a few times. The chain joins TRBV30 to TRBJ1-5; TRBD1 is a possible D gene (5 bases). Germline loops: CDR1 GTSNPN, CDR2 SVGIG (reference sequence). The CDR3 covers 15 residues. Trimming pared 1 base from V and 3 bases from J, leaving 13 bases between. CDR3 sequence (DNA): TGTGCCTGGAGTGCCCGGGACGGGTTCAATCAGCCCCAGCATTTT. Its translation: CAWSARDGFNQPQHF.

This clonotype has at least ten counts. The V and J genes are TRBV4-2 and TRBJ2-7; the D gene is possibly TRBD1 (6 bases). The V gene's germline CDR1 is LGHNA and CDR2 YNFKEQ. Trimming removed 0 bases at V and 1 base at J, with 10 bases between. The CDR3 totals 15 residues. Written as DNA, the CDR3 is TGTGCCAGCAGCCAAGAGTGGGGGCTTTCCTACGAGCAGTACTTC. This translates into CASSQEWGLSYEQYF.

There are a few counts of this clonotype. The genes are TRBV11-2 and TRBJ2-5, with 7 bases that match TRBD2. Germline V gene data show CDR1 as SGHAT and CDR2 as FQNNGV. The CDR3 is 15 amino acids. V shed 5 bases and J 5 bases; nucleotides not matched to a gene: 11. In DNA, the CDR3 is TGTGCCAGCAGCCGCAATGGGAGGGCACGGGAGACCCAGTACTTC. This encodes CASSRNGRARETQYF.

This clonotype was detected ten times or more. The J gene is TRBJ1-2, the V gene TRBV29-1, with D perhaps TRBD1 (5 bases). CDR1 SQVTM and CDR2 ANQGSEA come from the germline V gene. V dropped 7 bases and J dropped 0 bases, with 18 bases sitting between them. The length of the CDR3 is 15 residues. This chain's CDR3 is CSAAGGQISNYGYTF. For the CDR3, the DNA is TGCAGCGCCGCTGGGGGTCAGATCTCTAACTATGGCTACACCTTC.

The rearrangement uses TRBV29-1 and TRBJ2-4; no definite D call. The germline CDR1 and CDR2 sequences are SQVTM and ANQGSEA. The CDR3 is 13 amino acids. V was clipped by 0 bases and J by 0 bases, with 3 bases between them. The DNA of the CDR3 is TGCAGCGTTGAAGATTTAGCCAAAAACATTCAGTACTTC. It specifies CSVEDLAKNIQYF.

This clonotype came up many times. The chain carries TRBV5-4 and TRBJ1-6, with D perhaps TRBD1 (5 bases). There are 14 residues in the CDR3. CDR1 and CDR2 from the germline V gene are SGHNT and YYREEE (reference sequence). Between the trimmed V and J ends, which lost 0 bases and 9 bases, there was a span of 10 bases. The CDR3, as DNA: TGTGCCAGCAGCTTGGGGGACCGATTTTCACCCCTCCACTTT. Its translation: CASSLGDRFSPLHF. Combining the CDR3 with reference TRBV5-4 and TRBJ1-6 gives the whole variable domain ETGVTQSPTHLIKTRGQQVTLRCSSQSGHNTVSWYQQALGQGPQFIFQYYREEENGRGNFPPRFSGLQFPNYSSELNVNALELDDSALYLCASSLGDRFSPLHFGNGTRLTVT.

J is TRBJ1-1 and V is TRBV30; D is undetermined. This CDR3 spans 12 amino acids. Germline-derived CDR1 and CDR2 are GTSNPN and SVGIG (reference sequence). V lost 5 bases to trimming and J lost 10 bases, with 17 bases between them. The CDR3 coding sequence is TGTGCCTGGGAATTAAATTCGGCGGTAGCTTTCTTT. This encodes CAWELNSAVAFF.

This clonotype was picked up many times. This CDR3 reads CAIIFLRRGEAFF. Here the CDR3 DNA reads TGTGCCATCATATTTCTCCGCCGCGGTGAAGCTTTCTTT. This chain connects TRBV10-3 to TRBJ1-1; D is unresolved. V lost 7 bases and J lost 7, with 16 bases in between. Germline V gene lookup returns CDR1 ENHRY and CDR2 SYGVKD. This CDR3 is 13 amino acids long.

The sample holds many counts of this clonotype. CDR3 sequence reads: CSARAGTSDHEQYF. CDR3 bases: TGCAGTGCTAGAGCCGGGACTAGCGATCACGAGCAGTACTTC. This chain connects TRBV20-1 to TRBJ2-7, with 10 bases aligning to TRBD2. Germline trimming cut 1 base from V and 5 bases from J; bases unmatched to any gene: 5. Germline V CDR1 and CDR2: DFQATT, SNEGSKA (reference sequence). This CDR3 has 14 residues.

The chain employs TRBV28 and TRBJ2-7; 9 bases match TRBD2. CDR3 length: 15 residues. Germline CDR1 and CDR2: MDHEN and SYDVKM. With 5 bases clipped from V and 1 base from J, the junction kept 6 bases outside the gene matches. In nucleotides, the CDR3 is TGTGCCAGCAGTCTAAAGCGGGAGGTTTCCTACGAGCAGTACTTC. Translated: CASSLKREVSYEQYF.

This clonotype occurred a few times. This chain uses TRBV5-4 with TRBJ2-7, with no clear D. The CDR3 is made up of 14 amino acids. V was trimmed by 0 bases and J by 7 bases, leaving 14 bases between them. Looked up from germline, CDR1 is SGHNT and CDR2 is YYREEE (reference sequence). CDR3 loop: CASSLALTVREQYF. The CDR3 coding sequence is TGTGCCAGCAGCTTGGCCCTTACGGTCCGGGAGCAGTACTTC.

The chain recombines TRBV6-2 or TRBV6-3 with TRBJ2-1; D remains unclear. CDR1 and CDR2 from the germline V gene are MNHEY and SVGEGT. CDR3 length: 12 residues. Trimming removed 5 bases at V and 8 bases at J, with 10 bases between. The DNA for the CDR3 is TGTGCCAGCAGTAAGGAGTGGGATGAGCAGTTCTTC. It encodes CASSKEWDEQFF.

This rearrangement joins TRBV7-2 to TRBJ2-5; 7 bases agree with TRBD2. The trim removed 5 bases at V and 2 bases at J, leaving 5 bases unmatched. The CDR3 has 14 residues. Germline CDR1 is SGHTA and CDR2 is FQGNSA. CDR3 sequence reads: CASSPTSVQETQYF. The CDR3, as DNA: TGTGCCAGCAGCCCCACTAGCGTTCAAGAGACCCAGTACTTC.

The sample holds a few counts of this clonotype. The rearrangement joins TRBV27 to TRBJ2-7; the D is unclear. Germline V CDR1 and CDR2: MNHEY, SMNVEV (reference sequence). This CDR3 has 13 residues. Trimming took off 5 bases at V and 2 bases at J, with 10 bases between the two ends. DNA for the CDR3: TGTGCCAGCAGTCTGACTGGGACCTACGAGCAGTACTTC. Its translation is CASSLTGTYEQYF.

Comments on this clonotype: A read error may be the cause here, since a much bigger clone is one base away. The chain carries TRBV7-6 and TRBJ1-4; 8 nucleotides match TRBD1. CDR3 length equals 14 residues. Germline loops: CDR1 SGHVS, CDR2 FNYEAQ. In nucleotides, the CDR3 is TGTACCAGCAGCCTGGACAGGGTGAATGAAAAACTGTTTTTT. This gives the protein CTSSLDRVNEKLFF.

In its sample, this clonotype was seen many times. This rearrangement joins TRBV7-9 to TRBJ2-3; 8 nucleotides agree with TRBD2. The CDR3 runs 18 residues. The J segment lost 2 bases and the V segment lost 0 bases, leaving 10 bases of the junction unmatched. Germline V gives CDR1 SEHNR, CDR2 FQNEAQ (reference sequence). This chain's CDR3 is CASSLAQLLAAPTDTQYF. The CDR3 DNA reads as TGTGCCAGCAGCTTAGCCCAACTACTAGCGGCCCCCACAGATACGCAGTATTTT.

This clonotype was observed a handful of times. The chain joins TRBV19 to TRBJ1-2; no reliable D call. The CDR3 spans 11 residues. The ends were cut back, 5 bases at V and 7 bases at J, with 8 bases in the middle. Per germline, CDR1 LNHDA and CDR2 SQIVND (reference sequence). Written as DNA, the CDR3 is TGTGCCAGTAGTGCCAGAGGTGGCTACACCTTC. Translation gives CASSARGGYTF. Full variable domain (missing parts from reference TRBV19 and TRBJ1-2): DGGITQSPKYLFRKEGQNVTLSCEQNLNHDAMYWYRQDPGQGLRLIYYSQIVNDFQKGDIAEGYSVSREKKESFPLTVTSAQKNPTAFYLCASSARGGYTFGSGTRLTVV.

This clonotype showed up many times. V usage is TRBV27 and J usage is TRBJ2-7; TRBD2 is a possible D gene (6 bases). Trimming took 3 bases from V and 0 from J, leaving 12 bases between them. Looked up from germline, CDR1 is MNHEY and CDR2 is SMNVEV (reference sequence). The length of the CDR3 is 15 residues. CDR3 sequence (DNA): TGTGCCAGCAGTTTGGAGGGATCATTCTCCTACGAGCAGTACTTC. Its translation is CASSLEGSFSYEQYF.